Following are 18 T cell receptor beta chains from one sample sequenced in a study of T-cell reconstitution after alpha-beta-depleted transplantation in children (dated by TCRdb to 2016 to 2017). Libraries were built with PCR. Sequenced on an Illumina HiSeq 2500. Molecular barcoding was employed in the preparation of TCR libraries, with unique molecular identifiers being used to normalize TCRbeta repertoire quantification. Using fastp at Q25 and MiXCR, TCRdb reprocessed the public reads and kept productive beta chains. For every CDR3 protein sequence, its rows merge into one entry that carries the most common genes and DNA. The sample table shows about 870,000 distinct CDR3 sequences, and roughly 16% are seen once. The ten largest make up approximately 4.5% of the sample. According to the study, the label for this sample's treatment or condition signals: allogeneic hematopoietic cell transplantation with graft depleted of TCRalphabeta T cells and CD19 B cells.

Sequenced here: PBMCs, mostly from graft donor cells, sampled 360 days after TCRalphabeta/CD19-depleted stem cell transplant. The receptors derive from a male patient younger than 18 who had a stem cell transplant for acute lymphoblastic leukemia, so the T cells may come from the graft donor.

The CDR3 reads CASSQMTSGPYEQYF. CDR3 bases: TGCGCCAGCAGCCAAATGACTAGCGGCCCCTACGAGCAGTACTTC. The chain uses TRBV4-1 and TRBJ2-7, with 9 positions matching TRBD2. The CDR3 runs 15 residues. With 2 bases clipped from V and 2 bases from J, the junction kept 4 bases outside the gene matches. CDR1 MGHRA and CDR2 YSYEKL come from the germline V gene.

This clonotype was seen a handful of times. The rearrangement links TRBV29-1 to TRBJ2-1; a weak D match, TRBD1 (5 bases). The length of the CDR3 is 16 residues. Trimming cost V 5 bases and J 0 bases, with 17 bases left between them. CDR1 SQVTM and CDR2 ANQGSEA come from the germline V gene. DNA for the CDR3: TGCAGCGTTCAGGGCTTCCGTATAAGCTCCTACAATGAGCAGTTCTTC. Protein sequence: CSVQGFRISSYNEQFF.

This clonotype has just a few counts. The J gene is TRBJ1-5, the V gene TRBV20-1, with D maybe TRBD1 (5 bases). This CDR3 is 15 amino acids long. Germline V gene data show CDR1 as DFQATT and CDR2 as SNEGSKA (reference sequence). V was pared by 1 base and J by 2 bases, with 12 bases between. The CDR3 DNA reads TGCAGTGCTAGAGTCGGGGGTAAGGGCAATCAGCCCCAGCATTTT. This sequence encodes CSARVGGKGNQPQHF.

This clonotype was recorded a few times. V and J are TRBV4-1 and TRBJ2-7; a possible D gene is TRBD2 (6 bases). The germline CDR1 and CDR2 sequences are MGHRA and YSYEKL. Trimming pared 1 base from V and 3 bases from J, leaving 19 bases between. The CDR3 runs to 17 residues. CDR3 nucleotides: TGCGCCAGCAGCCAAGCCCTGGGACTGCAAAAATACTACGAGCAGTACTTC. Translating it yields CASSQALGLQKYYEQYF.

A few counts support this clonotype. This rearrangement joins TRBV20-1 to TRBJ2-3; 10 bases fit TRBD1. The CDR3 has 16 residues. V lost 5 bases to trimming and J lost 5 bases; unmatched junction nucleotides: 13. The V gene's germline CDR1 is DFQATT and CDR2 SNEGSKA (reference sequence). This CDR3 is CSAPPQGQGGRDTQYF. CDR3 nucleotide sequence: TGCAGTGCTCCCCCCCAAGGACAGGGGGGCCGAGATACGCAGTATTTT.

This clonotype has more than one count but fewer than ten. This chain uses TRBV30 with TRBJ2-5; unclear D gene. CDR1 and CDR2 (germline): GTSNPN, SVGIG (reference sequence). The CDR3 runs to 13 residues. The V and J ends lost 2 bases and 2 bases respectively, with 9 bases between them. The CDR3 region has the DNA TGTGCCTGGAGTCTGACGTCTCAAGAGACCCAGTACTTC. This translates into CAWSLTSQETQYF.

The chain has TRBV5-1 and TRBJ1-1; TRBD1 matches at 7 bases. CDR3 length: 14 residues. V lost 3 bases, J lost 4 bases, and 6 bases stayed unmatched. CDR1 is SGHRS and CDR2 is YFSETQ in the germline V gene. CDR3 amino acids: CASSSRTGATEAFF. The CDR3 nucleotides read TGCGCCAGCAGCTCAAGAACAGGGGCCACTGAAGCTTTCTTT.

The chain recombines TRBV20-1 with TRBJ2-7; possibly TRBD1 for D (5 bases). V lost 1 base to trimming and J lost 4 bases, with 17 bases between them. This CDR3 is 15 amino acids long. Germline V gives CDR1 DFQATT, CDR2 SNEGSKA (reference sequence). CDR3 sequence reads: CSARALQGWTYEQYF. CDR3 nucleotide sequence: TGCAGTGCTAGAGCCCTCCAGGGTTGGACGTACGAGCAGTACTTC.

This clonotype occurred many times. This sequence joins TRBV10-3 and TRBJ2-1; 7 positions agree with TRBD2. The V gene's germline CDR1 is ENHRY and CDR2 SYGVKD. The CDR3 extends over 16 amino acids. Trimming took 0 bases from V and 6 from J; bases not matched to a gene: 8. CDR3 amino acids: CAISESGTGGGNEQFF. CDR3 in DNA: TGTGCCATCAGTGAGTCTGGCACGGGGGGTGGCAATGAGCAGTTCTTC.

The chain is built from TRBV7-3 and TRBJ2-2, with 9 bases that match TRBD2. Trimming took 4 bases from V and 5 from J; bases not matched to a gene: 5. The CDR3 sequence is 15 residues long. Germline lookup yields CDR1 SGHTA and CDR2 FQGTGA. CDR3: CASSSLAGETGELFF. The CDR3 bases are TGTGCCAGCAGCTCATTAGCGGGAGAGACCGGGGAGCTGTTTTTT.

This chain links TRBV7-9 with TRBJ2-1; D tentatively reads TRBD1 or TRBD2 (7 bases each). Trimming took off 1 base at V and 7 bases at J, with 20 bases between the two ends. Germline V gene data show CDR1 as SEHNR and CDR2 as FQNEAQ (reference sequence). This CDR3 spans 17 amino acids. The CDR3 DNA is TGTGCCAGCAGCTTAGAGGTGGGAGGGGGCCGGTGGAATGAGCAGTTCTTC. Translating gives CASSLEVGGGRWNEQFF.

The chain combines TRBV5-1 with TRBJ1-1; the match to TRBD1 covers 7 bases. From germline, CDR1 is SGHRS and CDR2 YFSETQ. CDR3 size: 15 residues. The trim removed 7 bases at V and 1 base at J, leaving 10 bases unmatched. The CDR3 loop is CASSFQGQQNTEAFF. Here the CDR3 DNA reads TGCGCCAGCTCATTCCAGGGACAGCAGAACACTGAAGCTTTCTTT.

The table lists this clonotype with a few counts. This chain uses TRBV5-1 with TRBJ2-1; 14 bases agree with TRBD2. Germline lookup yields CDR1 SGHRS and CDR2 YFSETQ. This CDR3 spans 14 amino acids. J was trimmed by 9 bases and V by 3 bases; bases with no gene match: 2. The CDR3: CASSSGTSGSEQFF. The CDR3, as DNA: TGCGCCAGCAGCTCGGGGACTAGCGGGAGTGAGCAGTTCTTC.

This chain joins TRBV20-1 and TRBJ2-7; D gene unclear. CDR1 and CDR2 from the germline V gene are DFQATT and SNEGSKA (reference sequence). Trimming pared 5 bases from V and 1 base from J, leaving 9 bases between. The CDR3 runs to 12 residues. Written as DNA, the CDR3 is TGCAGTGCTTGGGCACTTTCCTACGAGCAGTACTTC. Amino acids: CSAWALSYEQYF.

The chain uses TRBV20-1 and TRBJ2-7; D is uncertain. The CDR3 contains 12 residues. Germline V gene sequence: CDR1 DFQATT, CDR2 SNEGSKA (reference sequence). V was shortened by 5 bases and J by 4 bases, with 12 bases between the two germline ends. The CDR3 loop reads CSASGDRYEQYF. The CDR3 nucleotides are TGCAGTGCTTCGGGCGACCGGTACGAGCAGTACTTC.

The CDR3 DNA reads TGTGCCAGCCAAGACGATCCCTACAATGAGCAGTTCTTC. Its protein is CASQDDPYNEQFF. The rearrangement uses TRBV12-3 or TRBV12-4 and TRBJ2-1; the D is unclear. The CDR3 contains 13 residues. V shed 8 bases and J shed 2 bases, with 10 bases lying between them.

The CDR3, as DNA: TGTGCCAGCAGCGCAAGGACAGGGGTGGATGAAGCTTTCTTT. This codes for CASSARTGVDEAFF. This sequence joins TRBV7-9 and TRBJ1-1; 9 bases map to TRBD1. The CDR3 contains 14 residues. Germline-derived CDR1 and CDR2 are SEHNR and FQNEAQ (reference sequence). J was trimmed by 7 bases and V by 5 bases; bases with no gene match: 8.

This clonotype came up many times. V and J are TRBV5-1 and TRBJ2-7; 8 bases map to TRBD2. CDR3 length: 14 amino acids. Germline-derived CDR1 and CDR2 are SGHRS and YFSETQ. Trimming took 3 bases from V and 2 from J; bases not matched to a gene: 4. This CDR3 reads CASSSGTRAYEQYF. CDR3 bases: TGCGCCAGCAGCTCCGGGACTAGGGCCTACGAGCAGTACTTC. Using reference TRBV5-1 and TRBJ2-7 for the parts outside the CDR3, the full variable domain is KAGVTQTPRYLIKTRGQQVTLSCSPISGHRSVSWYQQTPGQGLQFLFEYFSETQRNKGNFPGRFSGRQFSNSRSEMNVSTLELGDSALYLCASSSGTRAYEQYFGPGTRLTVT.